These 17 T cell receptor beta chains were sequenced from one sample in a study of cytomegalovirus exposure and HLA in healthy donors (dated by TCRdb to 2015 to 2018). Library creation used the immunoSEQ multiplex PCR assay. For the multiplex PCR, a mixture combining 60 forward primers for TCR Vbeta segments and 13 reverse primers for TCR Jbeta segments was used. Sourced from immuneACCESS, this table was stored by TCRdb with only in-frame sequences that have V and J called. A share of the clones is absent; for the studies checked, an unresolved V gene accounts for under half, and the remainder has no known explanation. Across this sample there are 55,000 to 85,000 clones, with 72% seen only once. The ten largest make up 9.5% to 13% of the sample. The sequencing input was PBMCs. The receptors were gathered from a woman in her forties in good health and CMV-seropositive.

J is TRBJ2-5 and V is TRBV6-5, with D perhaps matching TRBD2 (5 bases). Germline loops: CDR1 MNHEY, CDR2 SVGAGI. The CDR3 is made up of 13 amino acids. Trimming pared 5 bases from V and 8 bases from J, leaving 15 bases between. Here the CDR3 reads CASSNGRSGTQYF. CDR3 coding DNA: TGTGCCAGCAGTAACGGACGGAGCGGTACCCAGTACTTC.

CDR3 nucleotide sequence: TGCGCCAGCAGCCCCGGGGACAGGGATCAAGGGCAGTACTTC. Translating gives CASSPGDRDQGQYF. The chain couples TRBV5-1 to TRBJ2-7; TRBD1 matches at 9 bases. The V gene's germline CDR1 is SGHRS and CDR2 YFSETQ. The trim removed 4 bases at V and 9 bases at J, leaving 11 bases unmatched. This CDR3 has 14 amino acids.

The V call is TRBV6-1, the J call TRBJ1-1; tentatively, D is TRBD1 (5 bases). Trimming stripped 4 bases from V and 9 bases from J, with 27 bases between. This CDR3 has 17 residues. The V gene's germline CDR1 is MNHNS and CDR2 SASEGT. In nucleotides, the CDR3 is TGTGCCAGCAGTGCGGTAGCGGGACGAGGTTTAGGTGGGAAAGCTTTCTTT. Translating it yields CASSAVAGRGLGGKAFF.

V usage is TRBV7-3 and J usage is TRBJ2-1; 11 bases align to TRBD2. This CDR3 contains 17 residues. The germline gives CDR1 SGHTA, CDR2 FQGTGA. Germline trimming cut 3 bases from V and 9 bases from J; bases unmatched to any gene: 13. CDR3 nucleotides: TGTGCCAGCAGCTTCCAGCCGACTAGCGGGGCTCACGTTGAGCAGTTCTTC. It is translated as CASSFQPTSGAHVEQFF. Based on the CDR3 plus reference TRBV7-3 and TRBJ2-1, the full variable domain is GAGVSQTPSNKVTEKGKYVELRCDPISGHTALYWYRQSLGQGPEFLIYFQGTGAADDSGLPNDRFFAVRPEGSVSTLKIQRTERGDSAVYLCASSFQPTSGAHVEQFFGPGTRLTVL.

V usage is TRBV6-1 and J usage is TRBJ2-5, with TRBD2 matching over 12 bases. From germline, CDR1 is MNHNS and CDR2 SASEGT. V was clipped by 7 bases and J by 5 bases; unmatched bases: 5. The CDR3 covers 14 residues. CDR3 sequence reads: CASTTSGGPETQYF. For the CDR3, the DNA is TGTGCCAGCACAACTAGCGGGGGGCCCGAGACCCAGTACTTC.

The CDR3: CASSWQGYYNSPLHF. CDR3 sequence (DNA): TGTGCCAGCAGCTGGCAGGGGTACTATAATTCACCCCTCCACTTT. The J gene is TRBJ1-6, the V gene TRBV5-6; tentative D call: TRBD1 (6 bases). The CDR3 is made up of 15 amino acids. CDR1 is SGHDT, CDR2 YYEEEE, per germline. Trimming pared 3 bases from V and 3 bases from J, leaving 10 bases between.

The V call is TRBV4-1, the J call TRBJ1-2; D perhaps matches TRBD1 (6 bases). CDR1 MGHRA and CDR2 YSYEKL come from the germline V gene. V was shortened by 1 base and J by 4 bases, with 13 bases between the two germline ends. The CDR3 runs to 15 residues. The CDR3 loop reads CASSQGPQGTYGYTF. CDR3 sequence (DNA): TGCGCCAGCAGCCAAGGTCCTCAGGGGACCTATGGCTACACCTTC.

The gene calls are TRBV30 and TRBJ2-3, with unresolved D. Per germline, CDR1 GTSNPN and CDR2 SVGIG (reference sequence). This CDR3 contains 14 residues. Between the trimmed V and J ends, which lost 2 bases and 3 bases, there was a span of 12 bases. Here the CDR3 reads CAWSWAVLTDTQYF. CDR3 bases: TGTGCCTGGAGTTGGGCAGTATTAACAGATACGCAGTATTTT.

The chain links TRBV9 to TRBJ1-2; D not certain. The CDR3 sequence is 13 residues long. The V and J ends lost 0 bases and 4 bases respectively, with 7 bases between them. Germline-derived CDR1 and CDR2 are SGDLS and YYNGEE. The CDR3 DNA is TGTGCCAGCAGCGTAGATAACTTCTATGGCTACACCTTC. Its protein product is CASSVDNFYGYTF. Full variable domain (rest looked up from reference TRBV9 and TRBJ1-2): DSGVTQTPKHLITATGQRVTLRCSPRSGDLSVYWYQQSLDQGLQFLIQYYNGEERAKGNILERFSAQQFPDLHSELNLSSLELGDSALYFCASSVDNFYGYTFGSGTRLTVV.

Ten or more counts support this clone. This chain links TRBV7-2 with TRBJ1-5, with D perhaps matching TRBD1 (5 bases). This CDR3 region has 14 residues. The germline V gene has CDR1 SGHTA and CDR2 FQGNSA. The ends were cut back, 4 bases at V and 11 bases at J, with 18 bases in the middle. The CDR3 nucleotides read TGTGCCAGCAGCTCTCAGGGAGGGTTAGGATCCCAGCATTTT. Amino acid sequence: CASSSQGGLGSQHF.

V and J are TRBV30 and TRBJ1-5, with TRBD1 matching over 8 bases. The CDR3 runs to 18 residues. The V gene's germline CDR1 is GTSNPN and CDR2 SVGIG (reference sequence). V dropped 0 bases and J dropped 0; count of bases not matched to a gene: 10. CDR3 loop: CAWSVPGQGGYSNQPQHF. CDR3 bases: TGTGCCTGGAGTGTACCCGGACAGGGAGGTTATAGCAATCAGCCCCAGCATTTT. Complete variable domain (other parts from reference TRBV30 and TRBJ1-5): SQTIHQWPATLVQPVGSPLSLECTVEGTSNPNLYWYRQAAGRGLQLLFYSVGIGQISSEVPQNLSASRPQDRQFILSSKKLLLSDSGFYLCAWSVPGQGGYSNQPQHFGDGTRLSIL.

The count of this clone is one. Relative to the germline gene, one junction end is altered; a read error may explain this. The gene calls are TRBV7-3 and TRBJ2-7; TRBD1 aligns across 11 bases. CDR1 is SGHTA, CDR2 FQGTGA, per germline. CDR3 length: 13 residues. The CDR3 nucleotides are TGTGCCAGCAGCTTAACGTCGGGACAGGGGGTTGTCTTC. As protein: CASSLTSGQGVVF.

This rearrangement joins TRBV5-8 to TRBJ2-5, with a weak D call TRBD1 (6 bases). Germline V gene lookup returns CDR1 SGHTS and CDR2 YDEGEE. V shed 6 bases and J shed 0 bases, with 12 bases lying between them. The CDR3 contains 14 residues. The CDR3 DNA follows: TGTGCCAGCAACGCAAGGGGGTACCAAGAGACCCAGTACTTC. As protein: CASNARGYQETQYF.

The gene calls are TRBV5-1 and TRBJ1-4; possible D gene TRBD1, 6 bases. This CDR3 is built from 16 residues. Between the trimmed V and J ends, which lost 0 bases and 6 bases, there was a span of 15 bases. The germline gives CDR1 SGHRS, CDR2 YFSETQ. This CDR3 reads CASSLEGGPADEKLFF. CDR3 sequence (DNA): TGCGCCAGCAGCTTGGAGGGGGGGCCCGCGGATGAAAAACTGTTTTTT.

This chain joins TRBV6-5 and TRBJ1-1; tentatively, D is TRBD1 (5 bases). The CDR3 has 14 residues. Germline V gene lookup returns CDR1 MNHEY and CDR2 SVGAGI. V gave up 2 bases and J gave up 5 bases, with 12 bases separating them. The CDR3, as DNA: TGTGCCAGCAGTTACGCAGGGTCGACGACTGAAGCTTTCTTT. Protein sequence: CASSYAGSTTEAFF.

This clone turned up a few times. This chain uses TRBV30 with TRBJ1-6, with 7 nucleotides matching TRBD1. Germline CDR1 and CDR2: GTSNPN and SVGIG (reference sequence). CDR3 length: 17 residues. Trimming cost V 4 bases and J 6 bases; bases outside gene matches: 15. The CDR3 bases are TGTGCCTGGAATGGACCGTACAGGGGCTCCCTTAATTCACCCCTCCACTTT. It yields the protein CAWNGPYRGSLNSPLHF.

This clone was counted between two and nine times. The genes are TRBV5-1 and TRBJ2-7; D is possibly TRBD2 (6 bases). Germline assignment: CDR1 SGHRS and CDR2 YFSETQ. The CDR3 is made up of 15 amino acids. V was shortened by 3 bases and J by 3 bases, with 16 bases between the two germline ends. The CDR3 DNA reads as TGCGCCAGCAGCTCGGGAGTTAAACACCACTACGAGCAGTACTTC. Translating gives CASSSGVKHHYEQYF.